These 17 T cell receptor beta chains originate from one sample sequenced in a study of cytomegalovirus exposure and HLA in healthy donors. The PCR made use of 60 Vbeta and 13 Jbeta primers. The method was immunoSEQ multiplex PCR; TCRdb's version includes in-frame clones alone and lacks a portion of them. Found here are about 130,000 clones, around 70% of them singletons; the top ten hold approximately 2.9%. Sequenced sample: PBMCs. The receptor source for this set is a human donor in good health.

The genes are TRBV2 and TRBJ1-1; no clear D gene. The CDR3 has 14 amino acids. Germline V lookup: CDR1 SNHLY, CDR2 FYNNEI. V lost 7 bases and J 1 base, leaving 13 bases between the germline ends. In DNA form, the CDR3 reads TGTGCCAGCACCCGCGCGGATAAGAACACTGAAGCTTTCTTT. It specifies CASTRADKNTEAFF.

The chain combines TRBV6-1 with TRBJ1-2; 7 bases align to TRBD1. V lost 1 base and J lost 4; bases outside the gene matches: 3. CDR3 length: 14 amino acids. Germline V CDR1 and CDR2: MNHNS, SASEGT. The CDR3 here is CASSEVGDSYGYTF. The CDR3 bases are TGTGCCAGCAGTGAAGTAGGGGACAGCTATGGCTACACCTTC.

This clone was seen only once. The chain uses TRBV18 and TRBJ1-1; D unclear. There are 12 residues in the CDR3. Trimming removed 2 bases from V and 7 bases from J, with 8 bases in between. The germline gives CDR1 KGHSH, CDR2 LQKENI. CDR3 nucleotide sequence: TGTGCCAGCTCACCAGTCACTGGTGAAGCTTTCTTT. Its translation is CASSPVTGEAFF.

V is TRBV30 and J is TRBJ1-6; 8 bases map to TRBD1. There are 16 residues in the CDR3. The trim removed 1 base at V and 0 bases at J, leaving 2 bases unmatched. In germline, CDR1 is GTSNPN, CDR2 SVGIG (reference sequence). CDR3 sequence (DNA): TGTGCCTGGAGTGGCACAGGGGGCTCCTATAATTCACCCCTCCACTTT. Encoded protein: CAWSGTGGSYNSPLHF.

The chain joins TRBV30 to TRBJ2-5; TRBD2 matches 11 bases. Germline CDR1 reads GTSNPN; CDR2 reads SVGIG (reference sequence). Trimming at V came to 4 bases and at J to 5 bases, leaving 12 bases not matched to a gene. The CDR3 consists of 16 residues. CDR3 DNA: TGTGCCTGGATCCGGAATAGCGGGAGGGCCGGCGAGACCCAGTACTTC. This encodes CAWIRNSGRAGETQYF.

The genes are TRBV9 and TRBJ2-7; 14 bases map to TRBD2. The CDR3 has 14 amino acids. V shed 2 bases, J shed 6 bases, and the junction held 1 base outside the gene matches. Germline CDR1 SGDLS, CDR2 YYNGEE. The CDR3 coding sequence is TGTGCCAGCAGCGTGACTAGCGGGGGGGTCGAGCAGTACTTC. It codes for CASSVTSGGVEQYF.

The chain combines TRBV7-9 with TRBJ2-3; perhaps TRBD2 as D (6 bases). V was trimmed by 1 base and J by 3 bases, leaving 8 bases between them. Germline V gives CDR1 SEHNR, CDR2 FQNEAQ (reference sequence). CDR3 length: 14 amino acids. Written as DNA, the CDR3 is TGTGCCAGCAGCTTAGACGGAGGGACAGATACGCAGTATTTT. Amino acid sequence: CASSLDGGTDTQYF.

The CDR3 bases are TGTGCCAGCTCACCCTTCGGGACAGCATCCTACGAGCAGTACTTC. This codes for CASSPFGTASYEQYF. The J gene is TRBJ2-5, the V gene TRBV18; 7 bases match TRBD1. The J call may be incorrect, as the DNA end agrees better with TRBJ2-7. The CDR3 runs 15 residues. Germline V gene lookup returns CDR1 KGHSH and CDR2 LQKENI.

This clone was seen more than once but under ten times. The CDR3 region has the DNA TGTGCCAGCAGCCCAACGGGGGTCGGGACCCAGTACTTC. Protein sequence: CASSPTGVGTQYF. V is TRBV5-6 and J is TRBJ2-5, with a possible D match to TRBD2 (6 bases). This CDR3 has 13 residues. Trimming left V 4 bases short and J 7 bases short, with 14 bases between. Germline values: CDR1 SGHDT, CDR2 YYEEEE.

The V and J genes are TRBV5-1 and TRBJ2-5; 15 positions match TRBD2. CDR1 is SGHRS and CDR2 is YFSETQ in the germline V gene. The junction had 2 bases not matched to a gene; V was cut back by 3 bases and J by 5 bases. CDR3 size: 15 residues. CDR3 sequence (DNA): TGCGCCAGCAGCTCAGGACTAGCGGGGGGGGAGACCCAGTACTTC. Translating gives CASSSGLAGGETQYF.

J is TRBJ2-5 and V is TRBV27, with TRBD1 matching over 7 bases. The CDR3 has 15 residues. Trimming cost V 5 bases and J 10 bases; bases outside gene matches: 16. CDR1 is MNHEY and CDR2 is SMNVEV in the germline V gene (reference sequence). The CDR3 sequence: CASSRPTGAHAGQYF. The CDR3 nucleotides are TGTGCCAGCAGTCGTCCCACAGGGGCCCACGCAGGCCAGTACTTC.

The chain combines TRBV5-1 with TRBJ2-7; no definite D call. The germline gives CDR1 SGHRS, CDR2 YFSETQ. V shed 3 bases and J shed 3 bases, with 10 bases lying between them. The CDR3 is 13 residues long. This chain's CDR3 is CASSSLLNYEQYF. CDR3 DNA: TGCGCCAGCAGCTCCCTTTTAAACTACGAGCAGTACTTC. Full variable domain (rest looked up from reference TRBV5-1 and TRBJ2-7): KAGVTQTPRYLIKTRGQQVTLSCSPISGHRSVSWYQQTPGQGLQFLFEYFSETQRNKGNFPGRFSGRQFSNSRSEMNVSTLELGDSALYLCASSSLLNYEQYFGPGTRLTVT.

This clone was found a few times. The chain employs TRBV5-1 and TRBJ1-1, with D unresolved. The CDR3 runs to 14 residues. The V end was cut by 3 bases, the J end by 6 bases, with 15 bases between. The germline CDR1 and CDR2 sequences are SGHRS and YFSETQ. The CDR3 DNA is TGCGCCAGCAGCTCCGGGAATCCTGCGGCTGAAGCTTTCTTT. This encodes CASSSGNPAAEAFF.

CDR3 bases: TGCGCCAGCAGCTTACGGGACAGAATTTCGAACCCCCAAGAGACCCAGTACTTC. Translated, it gives CASSLRDRISNPQETQYF. This chain joins TRBV5-1 and TRBJ2-5; the match to TRBD1 covers 7 bases. V lost 2 bases and J lost 1; bases outside the gene matches: 14. The germline V gene encodes CDR1 SGHRS and CDR2 YFSETQ. The CDR3 is made up of 18 amino acids.

The V call is TRBV27, the J call TRBJ2-1; unclear D gene. The CDR3 has 16 amino acids. CDR1 is MNHEY and CDR2 is SMNVEV in the germline V gene (reference sequence). Trimming left V 0 bases short and J 0 bases short, with 9 bases between. CDR3 loop: CASSLSTLTSYNEQFF. CDR3 nucleotides: TGTGCCAGCAGTTTATCGACTCTCACCTCCTACAATGAGCAGTTCTTC.

The chain employs TRBV6-5 and TRBJ1-2, with 8 bases identical to TRBD1. CDR1 and CDR2 from the germline V gene are MNHEY and SVGAGI. V shed 6 bases, J shed 7 bases, and the junction held 10 bases outside the gene matches. The CDR3 covers 14 residues. CDR3 coding DNA: TGTGCCAGCAGCTCGTACAGGGGGTCATTTGGCTACACCTTC. Translation: CASSSYRGSFGYTF.

This clone is a singleton in its sample. The chain uses TRBV29-1 and TRBJ2-3; maybe TRBD1 (6 bases). CDR1 is SQVTM and CDR2 is ANQGSEA in the germline V gene. Trimming removed 1 base from V and 2 bases from J, with 7 bases in between. The length of the CDR3 is 13 residues. For the CDR3, the DNA is TGCAGCGTTGAAGGGGACACCACAGATACGCAGTATTTT. Translation gives CSVEGDTTDTQYF.